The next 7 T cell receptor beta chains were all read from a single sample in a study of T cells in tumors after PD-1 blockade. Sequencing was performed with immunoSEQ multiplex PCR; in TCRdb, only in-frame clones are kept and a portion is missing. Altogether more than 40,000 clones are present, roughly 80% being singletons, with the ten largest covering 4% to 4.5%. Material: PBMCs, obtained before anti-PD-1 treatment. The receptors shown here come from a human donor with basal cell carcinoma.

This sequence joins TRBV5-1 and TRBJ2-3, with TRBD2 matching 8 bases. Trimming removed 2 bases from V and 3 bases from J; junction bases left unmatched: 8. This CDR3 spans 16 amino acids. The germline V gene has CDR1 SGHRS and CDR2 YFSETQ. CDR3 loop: CASSLGRGGQTDTQYF. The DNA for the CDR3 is TGCGCCAGCAGCTTAGGCCGGGGGGGCCAAACAGATACGCAGTATTTT.

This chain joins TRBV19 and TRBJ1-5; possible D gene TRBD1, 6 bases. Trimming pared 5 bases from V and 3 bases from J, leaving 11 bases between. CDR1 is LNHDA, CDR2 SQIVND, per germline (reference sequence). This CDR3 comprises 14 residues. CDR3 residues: CASSPQGNNQPQHF. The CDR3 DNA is TGTGCCAGTAGTCCCCAGGGGAACAATCAGCCCCAGCATTTT.

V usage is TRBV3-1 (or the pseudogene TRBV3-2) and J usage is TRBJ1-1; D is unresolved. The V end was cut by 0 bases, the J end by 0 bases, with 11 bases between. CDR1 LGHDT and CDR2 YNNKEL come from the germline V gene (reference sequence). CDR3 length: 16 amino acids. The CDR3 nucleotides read TGTGCCAGCAGCCAAGATATTGGAACAGTGAACACTGAAGCTTTCTTT. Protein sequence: CASSQDIGTVNTEAFF.

The CDR3 sequence is CASSLAVGTSTDTQYF. CDR3 DNA sequence: TGTGCCAGCAGCTTAGCGGTCGGGACTAGCACAGATACGCAGTATTTT. The J gene is TRBJ2-3, the V gene TRBV7-9; perhaps TRBD2 as D (6 bases). Germline CDR1 and CDR2: SEHNR and FQNEAQ (reference sequence). V was cut by 0 bases and J by 0 bases, with 10 bases left in between. This CDR3 is 16 amino acids long.

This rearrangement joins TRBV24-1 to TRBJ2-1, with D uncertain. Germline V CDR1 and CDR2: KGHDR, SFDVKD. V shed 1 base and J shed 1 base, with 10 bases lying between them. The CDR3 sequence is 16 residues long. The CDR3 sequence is CATSDLVGESYNEQFF. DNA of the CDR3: TGTGCCACCAGTGATTTAGTAGGTGAGTCCTACAATGAGCAGTTCTTC.

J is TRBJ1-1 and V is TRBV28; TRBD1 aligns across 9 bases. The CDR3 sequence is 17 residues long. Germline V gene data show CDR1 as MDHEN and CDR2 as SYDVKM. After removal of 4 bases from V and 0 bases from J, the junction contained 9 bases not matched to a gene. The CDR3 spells CASSSGQGMKMNTEAFF. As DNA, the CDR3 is TGTGCCAGCAGTTCAGGACAGGGGATGAAGATGAACACTGAAGCTTTCTTT. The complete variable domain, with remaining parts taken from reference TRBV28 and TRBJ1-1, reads DVKVTQSSRYLVKRTGEKVFLECVQDMDHENMFWYRQDPGLGLRLIYFSYDVKMKEKGDIPEGYSVSREKKERFSLILESASTNQTSMYLCASSSGQGMKMNTEAFFGQGTRLTVV.

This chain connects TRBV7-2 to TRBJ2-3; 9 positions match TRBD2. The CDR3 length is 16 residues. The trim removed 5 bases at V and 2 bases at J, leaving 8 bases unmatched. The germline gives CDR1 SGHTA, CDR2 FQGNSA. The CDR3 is CASSPYTSGFTDTQYF. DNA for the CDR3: TGTGCCAGCAGCCCGTATACTAGCGGGTTCACAGATACGCAGTATTTT.